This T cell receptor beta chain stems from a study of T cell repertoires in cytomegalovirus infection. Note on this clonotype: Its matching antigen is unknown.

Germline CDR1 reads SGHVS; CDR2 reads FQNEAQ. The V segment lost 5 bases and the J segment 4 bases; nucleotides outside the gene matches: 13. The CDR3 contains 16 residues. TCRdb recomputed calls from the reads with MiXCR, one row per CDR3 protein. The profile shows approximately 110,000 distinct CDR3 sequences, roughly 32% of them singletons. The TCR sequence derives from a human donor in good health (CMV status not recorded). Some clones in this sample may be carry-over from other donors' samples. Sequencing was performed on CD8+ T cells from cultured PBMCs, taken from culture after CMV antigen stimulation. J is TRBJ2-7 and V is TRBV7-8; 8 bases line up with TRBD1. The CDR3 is CASSPYWTGSPYEQYF. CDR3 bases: TGTGCCAGCAGCCCGTACTGGACAGGGTCACCTTACGAGCAGTACTTC.